This T cell receptor (beta chain) was profiled in a study of blood T cell repertoires in COVID-19. At the level of the study: The United States, Italy and Spain supplied acute and convalescent COVID-19 samples. Nucleic acid was either cDNA or gDNA, and it came from T cells, B-cell-depleted T cells, or PBMCs.

Authors' analysis steps: How many nucleated cells were present was estimated from reference gene primer amplification. Sequenced by immunoSEQ multiplex PCR; TCRdb stores in-frame clones only, minus some. Clonal size and the V and J genes are those of that table, whereas D and trimming came from the DNA. The data hold 30,000 to 40,000 clones, with 85% to 95% observed a single time. This CDR3 is built from 15 residues. V lost 5 bases, J lost 4 bases, and 6 bases stayed unmatched. Germline values: CDR1 MNHEY, CDR2 SVGAGI. The clonotype was recovered from a male donor with active COVID-19. The rearrangement links TRBV6-5 to TRBJ1-4, with TRBD1 matching over 8 bases. The source material was peripheral blood. The CDR3 loop reads CASSTTGAGNEKLFF. CDR3 DNA sequence: TGTGCCAGCAGTACGACAGGGGCCGGTAATGAAAAACTGTTTTTT.